The 8 T cell receptor beta chains listed next were all sequenced from one sample in a study of blood T cell repertoires in COVID-19. Generated by immunoSEQ multiplex PCR, the TCRdb table keeps only in-frame clones and is missing some. The sample includes 200,000 to 250,000 clones, under 90% of them seen just once. The sequenced sample consisted of peripheral blood. These receptors originate from a woman of 80 years or more with active or convalescent COVID-19.

The rearrangement joins TRBV6-1 to TRBJ2-5; 12 bases map to TRBD2. With 4 bases clipped from V and 4 bases from J, the junction kept 7 bases outside the gene matches. Germline lookup yields CDR1 MNHNS and CDR2 SASEGT. CDR3 length: 16 residues. The CDR3 DNA is TGTGCCAGCAGTGCTGGGACTAGCGGGTTACGAGAGACCCAGTACTTC. It codes for CASSAGTSGLRETQYF.

This chain links TRBV6-5 with TRBJ2-7, with D uncertain. V lost 2 bases and J lost 1, with 3 bases in between. Germline V gene data show CDR1 as MNHEY and CDR2 as SVGAGI. The CDR3 contains 12 residues. The CDR3, as DNA: TGTGCCAGCAGTTACACATCCTACGAGCAGTACTTC. This encodes CASSYTSYEQYF.

The rearrangement joins TRBV7-2 to TRBJ1-1, with 8 bases identical to TRBD1. Germline lookup yields CDR1 SGHTA and CDR2 FQGNSA. The CDR3 has 17 amino acids. J gave up 7 bases and V 3 bases, and 16 bases lay outside the gene matches. The CDR3 DNA sequence: TGTGCCAGCAGCTTCGGACAGGGAAGGCGACTCAATAATGAAGCTTTCTTT. Translating it yields CASSFGQGRRLNNEAFF.

This chain links TRBV19 with TRBJ2-7; tentatively, D is TRBD1 (5 bases). The length of the CDR3 is 14 residues. Deletions cut 8 bases from V and 2 bases from J, with 16 bases between. Germline loops: CDR1 LNHDA, CDR2 SQIVND (reference sequence). The CDR3 spells CASSRRQSPYEQYF. The CDR3 nucleotides read TGTGCCAGTTCACGGCGACAGAGTCCCTACGAGCAGTACTTC.

The rearrangement links TRBV2 to TRBJ2-5, with 10 bases that match TRBD2. Germline CDR1 and CDR2: SNHLY and FYNNEI. With 2 bases clipped from V and 5 bases from J, the junction kept 14 bases outside the gene matches. This CDR3 has 18 residues. CDR3 DNA: TGTGCCAGCAGTGAAACCCTGGCAAGCGGGGGGGCCGGTGAGACCCAGTACTTC. This sequence encodes CASSETLASGGAGETQYF. Together with reference TRBV2 and TRBJ2-5, the CDR3 gives the full variable domain: EPEVTQTPSHQVTQMGQEVILRCVPISNHLYFYWYRQILGQKVEFLVSFYNNEISEKSEIFDDQFSVERPDGSNFTLKIRSTKLEDSAMYFCASSETLASGGAGETQYFGPGTRLLVL.

The chain recombines TRBV19 with TRBJ1-5; tentative D call: TRBD1 (5 bases). The V and J ends lost 6 bases and 0 bases respectively, with 21 bases between them. CDR3 length: 18 amino acids. Per the germline V gene, CDR1 is LNHDA and CDR2 is SQIVND (reference sequence). The CDR3, as DNA: TGTGCCAGTAGCCGTCTGGGGGGGGGTGGAGGTAGCAATCAGCCCCAGCATTTT. It codes for CASSRLGGGGGSNQPQHF.

In the case of this clone: Additional DNA sequences in this sample encode the identical CDR3. This chain joins TRBV18 and TRBJ2-2; tentative D call: TRBD1 (6 bases). The CDR3 length is 15 residues. CDR1 KGHSH and CDR2 LQKENI come from the germline V gene. V was pared by 1 base and J by 2 bases, with 8 bases between. CDR3 protein: CASSPRTVNTGELFF. The CDR3 nucleotides are TGTGCCAGCTCACCACGGACAGTCAACACCGGGGAGCTGTTTTTT.

The chain has TRBV4-3 and TRBJ2-3; perhaps TRBD2 as D (5 bases). Germline CDR1 reads LGHNA; CDR2 reads YSLEER. This CDR3 region has 16 residues. V was cut by 2 bases and J by 3 bases, with 15 bases left in between. The CDR3 sequence: CASSQRASPGTDTQYF. In nucleotides, the CDR3 is TGCGCCAGCAGCCAAAGGGCTAGCCCAGGAACAGATACGCAGTATTTT.